One TCR beta chain is described in this entry. Antigen unknown. The data derive from a study of CD4 T cells in relation to SARS-CoV-2 and coronaviruses. Libraries were prepared by immunoSEQ multiplex PCR; TCRdb keeps only in-frame clonotypes and omits some of them. The sample lists around 23,000 clones; about four fifths were seen once. The unexposed donors gave CD4+ T cells in about 2010-2019, prior to COVID-19. After approximately ten days of culture, CD4+ T cells were isolated. This CDR3 has 13 residues. Germline V gene lookup returns CDR1 KGHDR and CDR2 SFDVKD. V was pared by 11 bases and J by 1 base, with 6 bases of the junction left unmatched.

The receptor was isolated from a human donor in good health. Material for sequencing was CD4+ T cells from PBMCs, cultured in vitro. The chain uses TRBV24-1 and TRBJ1-1, with 7 bases matching TRBD1. The DNA for the CDR3 is TGTGCCATCCCGGGACAGCCGAACACTGAAGCTTTCTTT. This sequence encodes CAIPGQPNTEAFF.